These 3 T cell receptor beta chains were all obtained from the same sample, sequenced in a study of blood T cell repertoires in COVID-19. TCRdb keeps only in-frame clones here, not all; method: immunoSEQ multiplex PCR. The sample includes 190,000 or so clones, approximately 87% seen only once; the top ten take roughly 2.5%. The sample comprised peripheral blood. Every receptor here comes from a middle-aged man with active or convalescent COVID-19.

This sequence joins TRBV19 and TRBJ1-5; the D is unclear. V was trimmed by 3 bases and J by 0 bases, leaving 9 bases between them. Germline CDR1 reads LNHDA; CDR2 reads SQIVND (reference sequence). This CDR3 has 15 amino acids. For the CDR3, the DNA is TGTGCCAGTAGTATCTGGCAGGATAGCAATCAGCCCCAGCATTTT. Residues: CASSIWQDSNQPQHF.

This sequence joins TRBV5-5 and TRBJ1-3; D perhaps matches TRBD1 (5 bases). Per the germline V gene, CDR1 is SGHKS and CDR2 is YYEKEE (reference sequence). This CDR3 is 16 amino acids long. Deletions cut 2 bases from V and 2 bases from J, with 14 bases between. The CDR3: CASSLLGTPAGNTIYF. In nucleotides, the CDR3 is TGTGCCAGCAGCTTATTAGGGACTCCGGCTGGAAACACCATATATTTT.

The J gene is TRBJ1-2, the V gene TRBV10-1; the match to TRBD1 covers 9 bases. CDR1 WNHNN and CDR2 SYGVQD come from the germline V gene (reference sequence). V was clipped by 4 bases and J by 8 bases; unmatched bases: 5. CDR3 length: 13 residues. CDR3 sequence reads: CASSADRGNGYTF. The CDR3 DNA follows: TGCGCCAGCAGTGCGGACAGGGGCAACGGCTACACCTTC.